This TCR beta chain originates from a study of cytomegalovirus exposure and HLA in healthy donors. About the research overall: Early released data had about 85 million unique TCRs, all coming from HLA-typed donors. General observations from the study: In all likelihood, a cluster of highly shared sequence variants was a sequencing artifact.

Both 60 Vbeta primers and 13 Jbeta primers went into the PCR. Method: immunoSEQ multiplex PCR; TCRdb's copy keeps in-frame clones and lacks some. The sample records over 120,000 clones, roughly 78% being singletons. The V gene's germline CDR1 is MDHEN and CDR2 SYDVKM. The CDR3 has 15 residues. The ends lost 2 bases at V and 4 bases at J; junction bases unmatched: 8. This clone was counted once. The antigen is undetermined. The chain employs TRBV28 and TRBJ2-7; 7 bases match TRBD1. This receptor was taken from a female donor in good health and CMV-seronegative. Input material: PBMCs. CDR3 sequence reads: CASSLPGDRGYEQYF. The CDR3 coding sequence is TGTGCCAGCAGTTTACCAGGGGACAGAGGGTACGAGCAGTACTTC.